The following is a T cell receptor (beta chain) sequence with its context. At one end, the junction sequence differs from germline, possibly due to a read error. The sample originates from a study of blood T cells in healthy people across ages. CDR3 length: 14 residues. Germline V gene data show CDR1 as SGHRS and CDR2 as YFSETQ. A second PCR, run for roughly 7 to 11 cycles, used a sample-barcoded 5' primer plus a J-beta primer mix. TCRdb passed the 5' RACE reads through MiXCR, listing each CDR3 protein once. Among approximately 830,000 distinct CDR3 sequences listed, roughly 60% were seen once. This clonotype originated in a young man in good health. Sequencing was performed on blood. The V and J genes are TRBV5-1 and TRBJ2-1; a possible D gene is TRBD1 (5 bases). CDR3 DNA: TGCGCCAGCAGTTTCGGACACCCTGGGGATGAACAGTTCTTC. Amino acid sequence: CASSFGHPGDEQFF.